This entry lists 29 T cell receptor beta chains sequenced from one sample in a study of CD8 T cells in Susac syndrome. An amount of RNA that ranged from roughly 0.5 to 1 ug was reverse transcribed with random hexamers. A single record per CDR3 protein comes from TCRdb applying MiXCR to the immunoSEQ multiplex PCR reads. The table lists approximately 140,000 distinct CDR3 sequences, 90% to 95% of them singletons. Sequencing used CD4+ T cells from PBMCs. The receptors stem from a human donor with multiple sclerosis.

The chain has TRBV2 and TRBJ1-1; the D is unclear. Germline CDR1 SNHLY, CDR2 FYNNEI. This CDR3 contains 14 residues. Deletions cut 2 bases from V and 5 bases from J, with 12 bases between. The CDR3 region is CASSEQGSGTEAFF. The CDR3 region has the DNA TGTGCCAGCAGTGAACAAGGGTCAGGTACTGAAGCTTTCTTT.

The chain carries TRBV7-9 and TRBJ1-6; perhaps TRBD1 as D (6 bases). CDR1 SEHNR and CDR2 FQNEAQ come from the germline V gene (reference sequence). The CDR3 has 16 amino acids. Between the trimmed V and J ends, which lost 5 bases and 6 bases, there was a span of 17 bases. The CDR3 region has the DNA TGTGCCAGCAGCAAAGGACGGGACACGGTTAATTCACCCCTCCACTTT. Its protein is CASSKGRDTVNSPLHF. Filled out from reference TRBV7-9 and TRBJ1-6, the complete variable domain reads DTGVSQNPRHKITKRGQNVTFRCDPISEHNRLYWYRQTLGQGPEFLTYFQNEAQLEKSRLLSDRFSAERPKGSFSTLEIQRTEQGDSAMYLCASSKGRDTVNSPLHFGNGTRLTVT.

The chain carries TRBV30 and TRBJ1-2; TRBD1 might be the D (5 bases). This CDR3 has 11 amino acids. V lost 0 bases and J lost 10, with 9 bases in between. The germline V gene has CDR1 GTSNPN and CDR2 SVGIG (reference sequence). The CDR3 region is CAWSVGGTYTF. Written as DNA, the CDR3 is TGTGCCTGGAGTGTTGGAGGGACCTACACCTTC.

The V gene is TRBV3-1, the J gene TRBJ2-3; D gene ambiguous. Trimming removed 2 bases at V and 8 bases at J, with 8 bases between. This CDR3 has 12 residues. CDR1 is LGHDT and CDR2 is YNNKEL in the germline V gene (reference sequence). The CDR3 bases are TGTGCCAGCAGCCAACGGAAGGGTACGCAGTATTTT. Translation: CASSQRKGTQYF.

The rearrangement links TRBV3-1 to TRBJ1-1; TRBD1 matches 8 bases. This CDR3 has 14 residues. The junction had 7 bases not matched to a gene; V was cut back by 5 bases and J by 5 bases. Germline V lookup: CDR1 LGHDT, CDR2 YNNKEL (reference sequence). Here the CDR3 DNA reads TGTGCCAGCAGCTCCTACAGGGGGAAAACTGAAGCTTTCTTT. Residues: CASSSYRGKTEAFF.

This clonotype showed up just once. The chain joins TRBV29-1 to TRBJ1-1, with TRBD1 matching 12 bases. Germline V gene lookup returns CDR1 SQVTM and CDR2 ANQGSEA. The CDR3 is made up of 14 amino acids. Trimming removed 6 bases from V and 3 bases from J; junction bases left unmatched: 5. The CDR3 region is CSVGTGGAYTEAFF. CDR3 DNA sequence: TGCAGCGTCGGGACAGGGGGCGCGTACACTGAAGCTTTCTTT.

The chain joins TRBV7-2 to TRBJ1-5; 7 nucleotides agree with TRBD1. This CDR3 has 14 residues. Trimming took 5 bases from V and 3 from J; bases not matched to a gene: 4. Germline values: CDR1 SGHTA, CDR2 FQGNSA. The CDR3 DNA is TGTGCCAGCAGCCCTGACAGGGCCAATCAGCCCCAGCATTTT. Encoded protein: CASSPDRANQPQHF.

The genes are TRBV5-4 and TRBJ2-5; maybe TRBD1 (6 bases). The CDR3 has 16 amino acids. V was cut by 4 bases and J by 0 bases, with 16 bases left in between. Germline-derived CDR1 and CDR2 are SGHNT and YYREEE (reference sequence). CDR3 bases: TGTGCCAGCAGCCAAGGGACACCGAATCACCAAGAGACCCAGTACTTC. Residues: CASSQGTPNHQETQYF.

This clonotype is a singleton in its sample. V usage is TRBV28 and J usage is TRBJ2-3, with D perhaps TRBD1 (6 bases). This CDR3 spans 17 amino acids. The V and J ends lost 4 bases and 1 base respectively, with 18 bases between them. CDR1 and CDR2 from the germline V gene are MDHEN and SYDVKM. The CDR3: CASSSAGVHEGTDTQYF. The CDR3 coding sequence is TGTGCCAGCAGTTCAGCAGGGGTTCATGAGGGCACAGATACGCAGTATTTT. Supplemented by reference TRBV28 and TRBJ2-3, the full variable domain reads DVKVTQSSRYLVKRTGEKVFLECVQDMDHENMFWYRQDPGLGLRLIYFSYDVKMKEKGDIPEGYSVSREKKERFSLILESASTNQTSMYLCASSSAGVHEGTDTQYFGPGTRLTVL.

In this sample, this clonotype turned up once. This chain links TRBV28 with TRBJ1-6, with a tentative D call TRBD1 (5 bases). This CDR3 contains 16 residues. Per germline, CDR1 MDHEN and CDR2 SYDVKM. The V end was cut by 4 bases, the J end by 5 bases, with 15 bases between. CDR3 region: CASSSPVGGNNSPLHF. The CDR3 DNA reads as TGTGCCAGCAGTTCCCCCGTGGGGGGAAATAATTCACCCCTCCACTTT.

V usage is TRBV3-1 and J usage is TRBJ2-7; possibly TRBD2 for D (5 bases). This CDR3 has 14 residues. Trimming removed 2 bases at V and 5 bases at J, with 13 bases between. The germline V gene has CDR1 LGHDT and CDR2 YNNKEL (reference sequence). For the CDR3, the DNA is TGTGCCAGCAGCCAATTCCGGGGTCTGGACGAGCAGTACTTC. It yields the protein CASSQFRGLDEQYF.

V and J are TRBV2 and TRBJ1-5; no firm D call. The ends were cut back, 4 bases at V and 5 bases at J, with 6 bases in the middle. The CDR3 runs 12 residues. The germline V gene has CDR1 SNHLY and CDR2 FYNNEI. The CDR3 loop reads CASSAADQPQHF. As DNA, the CDR3 is TGTGCCAGCAGTGCGGCAGATCAGCCCCAGCATTTT.

The chain joins TRBV29-1 to TRBJ2-7; 10 bases are a match to TRBD2. The germline V gene has CDR1 SQVTM and CDR2 ANQGSEA. The CDR3 has 14 residues. V dropped 5 bases and J dropped 5; count of bases not matched to a gene: 9. The CDR3 DNA is TGCAGCGTTAGCCGACTAGCGGGTACAGACGAGCAGTACTTC. Translating gives CSVSRLAGTDEQYF.

The rearrangement links TRBV5-1 to TRBJ2-2; D not resolved. The CDR3 loop spans 16 amino acids. The germline V and J ends were trimmed by 2 bases and 3 bases, with 14 bases remaining between them. The germline gives CDR1 SGHRS, CDR2 YFSETQ. CDR3 sequence reads: CASSFRLYRDTGELFF. The CDR3 DNA sequence: TGCGCCAGCAGCTTTCGTCTTTATCGAGACACCGGGGAGCTGTTTTTT.

V usage is TRBV20-1 and J usage is TRBJ2-1, with D hard to call. Trimming removed 1 base at V and 4 bases at J, with 8 bases between. CDR3 length: 13 amino acids. The germline CDR1 and CDR2 sequences are DFQATT and SNEGSKA (reference sequence). CDR3: CSARAAEYNEQFF. For the CDR3, the DNA is TGCAGTGCTAGAGCCGCGGAGTACAATGAGCAGTTCTTC.

This chain connects TRBV12-3 or TRBV12-4 to TRBJ2-3, with TRBD2 as a possible D gene (6 bases). The V end was cut by 3 bases, the J end by 2 bases, with 9 bases between. This CDR3 is 14 amino acids long. For the CDR3, the DNA is TGTGCCAGCAGTTTTTCGGGAGCCACAGATACGCAGTATTTT. Translated: CASSFSGATDTQYF.

This rearrangement joins TRBV20-1 to TRBJ2-7, with D perhaps assigned TRBD1 or TRBD2 (5 bases each). This CDR3 region has 14 residues. Germline V gene sequence: CDR1 DFQATT, CDR2 SNEGSKA (reference sequence). V shed 0 bases and J shed 6 bases, with 15 bases lying between them. The CDR3 region is CSARDYPGTPEQYF. The CDR3 DNA reads TGCAGTGCTAGAGATTACCCCGGGACCCCCGAGCAGTACTTC.

The chain has TRBV25-1 and TRBJ2-5; D tentatively reads TRBD1 or TRBD2 (5 bases each). Germline lookup yields CDR1 MGHDK and CDR2 SYGVNS. V was trimmed by 7 bases and J by 2 bases, leaving 14 bases between them. The CDR3 runs to 14 residues. In DNA, the CDR3 is TGTGCCAGCAAACCTACGGGACCTCAAGAGACCCAGTACTTC. Translated: CASKPTGPQETQYF.

This rearrangement joins TRBV3-1 to TRBJ2-1, with D perhaps TRBD1 or TRBD2 (5 bases each). The CDR3 runs 15 residues. Germline V gene sequence: CDR1 LGHDT, CDR2 YNNKEL (reference sequence). V gave up 3 bases and J gave up 5 bases, with 14 bases separating them. The CDR3 bases are TGTGCCAGCAGCCATACTAGTGACAGTAACAATGAGCAGTTCTTC. Protein product: CASSHTSDSNNEQFF.

The chain has TRBV12-3 or TRBV12-4 and TRBJ1-2; D is undetermined. With 7 bases removed from V and 2 bases from J, the gap between germline ends came to 8 bases. The CDR3 spans 12 residues. CDR3 DNA: TGTGCCAGCACCAAGGACAACTATGGCTACACCTTC. Protein: CASTKDNYGYTF.

The chain joins TRBV4-3 to TRBJ2-7; 9 bases are a match to TRBD1. Germline V gene data show CDR1 as LGHNA and CDR2 as YSLEER. The V gene end was trimmed by 1 base and the J gene end by 2 bases; junction bases not matched to a gene: 6. The CDR3 has 16 residues. CDR3 DNA sequence: TGCGCCAGCAGCCAAGGCGAGGGACAGGGAGCCTACGAGCAGTACTTC. As protein: CASSQGEGQGAYEQYF.

The chain combines TRBV28 with TRBJ1-2, with D maybe TRBD1 (5 bases). The CDR3 runs to 14 residues. Trimming cost V 1 base and J 6 bases, with 12 bases left between them. Per germline, CDR1 MDHEN and CDR2 SYDVKM. CDR3 bases: TGTGCCAGCAGTTTATCTGCAGGGCGCGATGGCTACACCTTC. It translates to CASSLSAGRDGYTF.

DNA for the CDR3: TGTGCCAGTAGGACGACCGGGACAGGAGCTAACTATGGCTACACCTTC. Translation gives CASRTTGTGANYGYTF. V gene TRBV19 combines with J gene TRBJ1-2; 8 nucleotides agree with TRBD1. The trim removed 6 bases at V and 0 bases at J, leaving 9 bases unmatched. Germline V lookup: CDR1 LNHDA, CDR2 SQIVND (reference sequence). This CDR3 contains 16 residues.

This clonotype was counted once. The V call is TRBV9, the J call TRBJ1-2; no clear D. From germline, CDR1 is SGDLS and CDR2 YYNGEE. The V end lost 4 bases, the J end lost 8 bases, and 9 bases lay between the germline ends. This CDR3 has 11 residues. This CDR3 reads CASSSVGGYTF. The DNA for the CDR3 is TGTGCCAGCAGCAGTGTGGGCGGCTACACCTTC.

The sample holds one count of this clonotype. The V and J genes are TRBV2 and TRBJ1-1; weak D call: TRBD1 (6 bases). This CDR3 spans 14 amino acids. In germline, CDR1 is SNHLY, CDR2 FYNNEI. Trimming stripped 6 bases from V and 1 base from J, with 12 bases between. CDR3 DNA sequence: TGTGCCAGCAGCTTCAGGGGCCCGAACACTGAAGCTTTCTTT. As protein: CASSFRGPNTEAFF.

V is TRBV6-5 and J is TRBJ2-5, with a possible D match to TRBD1 (6 bases). CDR3 length: 17 residues. The germline V gene has CDR1 MNHEY and CDR2 SVGAGI. Trimming stripped 2 bases from V and 4 bases from J, with 20 bases between. As DNA, the CDR3 is TGTGCCAGCAGTTACCCCGATATCGGGCCCAGGGGAGAGACCCAGTACTTC. Amino acids: CASSYPDIGPRGETQYF.

The chain recombines TRBV29-1 with TRBJ1-1, with 7 positions matching TRBD1. The CDR3 has 13 amino acids. V shed 4 bases and J 9 bases; nucleotides not matched to a gene: 11. Per germline, CDR1 SQVTM and CDR2 ANQGSEA. In DNA form, the CDR3 reads TGCAGCGTTGTGGAAGGGGGCGCGGATCAAGCTTTCTTT. This translates into CSVVEGGADQAFF. Supplemented by reference TRBV29-1 and TRBJ1-1, the full variable domain reads SAVISQKPSRDICQRGTSLTIQCQVDSQVTMMFWYRQQPGQSLTLIATANQGSEATYESGFVIDKFPISRPNLTFSTLTVSNMSPEDSSIYLCSVVEGGADQAFFGQGTRLTVV.

As concerns this clonotype: The junction departs from germline at one end; a sequencing error may be responsible. The genes are TRBV7-7 and TRBJ2-1, with a weak D call TRBD1 (6 bases). Germline-derived CDR1 and CDR2 are SSHAT and FNYEAQ (reference sequence). The CDR3 loop spans 13 amino acids. The DNA of the CDR3 is TGTGCTAGCAGTGTCGACAGGAACAATGAGCAGTTCTTC. Translated: CASSVDRNNEQFF.

The V call is TRBV7-9, the J call TRBJ1-1, with D tentatively TRBD1 (6 bases). The CDR3 runs 13 residues. Trimming shortened V by 5 bases and J by 6 bases, and 13 bases separated the two germline ends. Looked up from germline, CDR1 is SEHNR and CDR2 is FQNEAQ (reference sequence). CDR3 bases: TGTGCCAGCAGCGCCCAGGGGTGGGCTGAAGCTTTCTTT. Amino acids: CASSAQGWAEAFF.